This T cell receptor beta chain was found in a study of blood T cell repertoires in COVID-19. Turning to the study itself: The United States, Italy and Spain supplied acute and convalescent COVID-19 samples. The cDNA or gDNA used as material had been derived from T cells, B-cell-depleted T cells, or PBMCs.

Per the authors' pipeline: Estimated nucleated cell counts came from reference gene primer amplification. Libraries were prepared by immunoSEQ multiplex PCR; TCRdb keeps only in-frame clonotypes and omits some of them. V, J and clone size are taken as reported in that table, and D and trimming were inferred from the DNA itself. The sample has around 100,000 clones, approximately 87% seen once. The specimen was peripheral blood. The TCR sequence derives from a human donor in a cohort sampled during active COVID-19.

CDR3 sequence (DNA): TGTGCCAGCAGCCAGACTAGCGGAAAAGAGACCCAGTACTTC. Translation gives CASSQTSGKETQYF. The rearrangement uses TRBV7-2 and TRBJ2-5; 9 positions match TRBD2. The CDR3 extends over 14 amino acids. V trimming: 5 bases; J trimming: 3 bases; junction bases outside the gene matches: 4. In germline, CDR1 is SGHTA, CDR2 FQGNSA.